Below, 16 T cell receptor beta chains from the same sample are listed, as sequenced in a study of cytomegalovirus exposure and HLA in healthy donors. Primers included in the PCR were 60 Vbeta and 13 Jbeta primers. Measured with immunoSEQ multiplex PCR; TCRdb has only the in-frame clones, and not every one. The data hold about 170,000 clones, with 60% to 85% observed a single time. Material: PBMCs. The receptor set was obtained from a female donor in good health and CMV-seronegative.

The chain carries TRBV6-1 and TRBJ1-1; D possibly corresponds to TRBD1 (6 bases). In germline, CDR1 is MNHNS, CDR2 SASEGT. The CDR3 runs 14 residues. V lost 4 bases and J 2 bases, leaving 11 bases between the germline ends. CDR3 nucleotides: TGTGCCAGCAGTGGGAGACAGGTTAACACTGAAGCTTTCTTT. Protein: CASSGRQVNTEAFF.

The CDR3 DNA reads TGTGCCAGCAGCTTCCAAGAGGAGACCCAGTACTTC. Translation gives CASSFQEETQYF. The rearrangement links TRBV7-9 to TRBJ2-5; no definite D call. Germline V gene sequence: CDR1 SEHNR, CDR2 FQNEAQ (reference sequence). The CDR3 has 12 amino acids. V shed 3 bases and J shed 5 bases, with 7 bases lying between them.

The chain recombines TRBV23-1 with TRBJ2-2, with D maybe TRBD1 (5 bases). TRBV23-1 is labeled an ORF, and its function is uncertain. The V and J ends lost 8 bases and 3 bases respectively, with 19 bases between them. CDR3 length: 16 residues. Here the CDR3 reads CASPRGRQGYTGELFF. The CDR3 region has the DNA TGCGCCAGCCCAAGGGGCAGGCAGGGTTACACCGGGGAGCTGTTTTTT.

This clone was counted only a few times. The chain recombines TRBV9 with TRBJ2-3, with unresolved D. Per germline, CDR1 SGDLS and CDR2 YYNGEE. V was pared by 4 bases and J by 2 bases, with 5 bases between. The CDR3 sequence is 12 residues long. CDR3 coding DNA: TGTGCCAGCAGCCTAACCACAGATACGCAGTATTTT. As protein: CASSLTTDTQYF.

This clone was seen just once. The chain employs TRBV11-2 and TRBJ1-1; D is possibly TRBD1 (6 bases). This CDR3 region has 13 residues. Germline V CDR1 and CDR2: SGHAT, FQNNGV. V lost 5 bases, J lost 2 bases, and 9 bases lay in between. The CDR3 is CASSLGTNTEAFF. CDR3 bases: TGTGCCAGCAGCCTTGGGACAAACACTGAAGCTTTCTTT.

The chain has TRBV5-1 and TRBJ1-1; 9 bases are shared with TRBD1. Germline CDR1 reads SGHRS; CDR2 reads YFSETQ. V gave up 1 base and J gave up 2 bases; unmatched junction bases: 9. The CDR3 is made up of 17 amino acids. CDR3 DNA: TGCGCCAGCAGCTTGACTGCACGACAGGGGGTAAACACTGAAGCTTTCTTT. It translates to CASSLTARQGVNTEAFF.

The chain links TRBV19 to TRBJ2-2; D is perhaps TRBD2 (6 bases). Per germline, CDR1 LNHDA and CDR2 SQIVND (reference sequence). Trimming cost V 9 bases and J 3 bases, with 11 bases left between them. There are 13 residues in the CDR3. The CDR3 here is CASRDSYTGELFF. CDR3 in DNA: TGTGCCAGCAGGGACTCTTACACCGGGGAGCTGTTTTTT.

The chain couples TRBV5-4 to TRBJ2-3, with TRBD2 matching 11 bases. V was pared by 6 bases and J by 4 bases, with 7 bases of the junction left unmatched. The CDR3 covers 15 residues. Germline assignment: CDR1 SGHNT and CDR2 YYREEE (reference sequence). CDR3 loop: CASTAQGLAADTQYF. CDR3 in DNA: TGTGCCAGCACCGCCCAGGGACTAGCGGCAGATACGCAGTATTTT.

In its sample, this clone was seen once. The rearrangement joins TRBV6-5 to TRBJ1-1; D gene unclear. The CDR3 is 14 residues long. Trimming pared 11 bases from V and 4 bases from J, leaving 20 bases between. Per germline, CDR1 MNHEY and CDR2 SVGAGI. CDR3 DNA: TGTGCCTCCCGCCTCGGGGTTCTGGGCACTGAAGCTTTCTTT. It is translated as CASRLGVLGTEAFF.

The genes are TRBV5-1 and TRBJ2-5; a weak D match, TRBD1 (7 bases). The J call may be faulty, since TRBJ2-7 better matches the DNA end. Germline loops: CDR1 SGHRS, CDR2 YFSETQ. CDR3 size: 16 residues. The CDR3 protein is CASSLSRQGGPYEQYF. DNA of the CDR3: TGCGCCAGCAGCCTCTCCCGACAGGGAGGTCCCTACGAGCAGTACTTC.

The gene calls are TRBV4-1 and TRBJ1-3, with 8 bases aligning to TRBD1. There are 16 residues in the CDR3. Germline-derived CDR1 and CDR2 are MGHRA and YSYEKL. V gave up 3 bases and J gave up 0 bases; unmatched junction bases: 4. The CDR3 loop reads CASSQDRDGSGNTIYF. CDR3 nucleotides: TGCGCCAGCAGCCAGGACAGGGACGGCTCTGGAAACACCATATATTTT.

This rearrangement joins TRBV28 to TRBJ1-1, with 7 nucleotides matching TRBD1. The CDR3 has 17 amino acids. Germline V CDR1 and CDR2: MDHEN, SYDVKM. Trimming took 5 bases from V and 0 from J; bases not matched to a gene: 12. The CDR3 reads CASSLPPGQRMNTEAFF. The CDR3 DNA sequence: TGTGCCAGCAGTCTCCCTCCGGGACAGAGAATGAACACTGAAGCTTTCTTT.

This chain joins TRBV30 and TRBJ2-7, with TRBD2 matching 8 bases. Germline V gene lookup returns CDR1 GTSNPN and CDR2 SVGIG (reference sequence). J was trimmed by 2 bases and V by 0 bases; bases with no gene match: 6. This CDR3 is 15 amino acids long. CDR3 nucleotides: TGTGCCTGGAGTGTGGGTAGCGGGGTGACCTACGAGCAGTACTTC. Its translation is CAWSVGSGVTYEQYF.

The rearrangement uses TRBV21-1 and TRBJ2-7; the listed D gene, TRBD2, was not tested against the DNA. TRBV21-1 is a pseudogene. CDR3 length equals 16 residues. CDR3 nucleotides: TGTGCCAGCAGCAAAAACGGGGTCCTAAGCTCCTACGAGCAGTACTTC. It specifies CASSKNGVLSSYEQYF.

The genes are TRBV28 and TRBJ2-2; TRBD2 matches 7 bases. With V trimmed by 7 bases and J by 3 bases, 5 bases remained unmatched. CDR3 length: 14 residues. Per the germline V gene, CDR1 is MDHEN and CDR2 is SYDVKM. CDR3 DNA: TGTGCCAGCACCATTAGCGGGTACACCGGGGAGCTGTTTTTT. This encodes CASTISGYTGELFF.

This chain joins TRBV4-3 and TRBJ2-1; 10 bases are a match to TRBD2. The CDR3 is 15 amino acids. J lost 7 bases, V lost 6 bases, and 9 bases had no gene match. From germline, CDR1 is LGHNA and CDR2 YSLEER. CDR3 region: CASRATSGGANEQFF. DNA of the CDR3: TGCGCCAGCAGGGCCACCAGCGGGGGGGCTAATGAGCAGTTCTTC.